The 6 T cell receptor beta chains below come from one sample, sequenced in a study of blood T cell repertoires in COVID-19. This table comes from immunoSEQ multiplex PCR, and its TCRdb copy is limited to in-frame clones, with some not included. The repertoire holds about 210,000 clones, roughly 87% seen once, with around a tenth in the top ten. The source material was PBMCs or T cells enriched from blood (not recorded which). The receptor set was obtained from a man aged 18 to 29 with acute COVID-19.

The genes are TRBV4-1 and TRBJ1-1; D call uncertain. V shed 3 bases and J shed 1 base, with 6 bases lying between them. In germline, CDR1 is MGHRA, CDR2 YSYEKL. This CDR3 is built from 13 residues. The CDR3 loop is CASSHGGNTEAFF. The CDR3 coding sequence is TGCGCCAGCAGCCATGGCGGGAACACTGAAGCTTTCTTT.

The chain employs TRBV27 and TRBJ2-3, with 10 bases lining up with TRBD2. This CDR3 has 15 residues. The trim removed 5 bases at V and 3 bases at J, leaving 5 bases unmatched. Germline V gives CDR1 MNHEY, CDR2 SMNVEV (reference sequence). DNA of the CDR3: TGTGCCAGCAGTACCCTAGCGGGAGTGACAGATACGCAGTATTTT. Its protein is CASSTLAGVTDTQYF.

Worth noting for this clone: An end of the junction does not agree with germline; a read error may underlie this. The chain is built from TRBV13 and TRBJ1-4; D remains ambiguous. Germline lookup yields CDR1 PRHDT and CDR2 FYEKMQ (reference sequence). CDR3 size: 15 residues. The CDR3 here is CASTVSAATNEKLFF. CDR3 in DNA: TGTGCCAGCACCGTTTCCGCTGCAACTAATGAGAAACTGTTTTTT.

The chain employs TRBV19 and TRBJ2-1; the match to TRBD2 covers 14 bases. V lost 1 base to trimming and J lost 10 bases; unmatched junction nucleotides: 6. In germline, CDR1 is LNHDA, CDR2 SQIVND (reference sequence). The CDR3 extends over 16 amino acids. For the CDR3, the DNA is TGTGCCAGTAGTATAGTGGGGACTAGCGGGAGTCGGGAGCAGTTCTTC. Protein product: CASSIVGTSGSREQFF.

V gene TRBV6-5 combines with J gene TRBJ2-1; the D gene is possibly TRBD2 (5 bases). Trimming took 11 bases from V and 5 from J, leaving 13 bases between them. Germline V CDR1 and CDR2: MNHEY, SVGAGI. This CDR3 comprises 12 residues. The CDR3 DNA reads TGTGCCGCACAACTAGGACACAATGAGCAGTTCTTC. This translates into CAAQLGHNEQFF.

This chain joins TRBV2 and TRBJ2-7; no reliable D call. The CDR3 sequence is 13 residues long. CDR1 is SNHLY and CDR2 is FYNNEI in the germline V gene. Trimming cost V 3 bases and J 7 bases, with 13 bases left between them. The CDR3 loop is CASSETILKEQYF. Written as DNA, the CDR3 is TGTGCCAGCAGTGAGACAATTTTGAAGGAGCAGTACTTC.